A single sample gave rise to the 10 T cell receptor beta chains below, sequenced in a study of response to subunit inactivated influenza vaccine. TCRdb re-analysed the RT-PCR reads in MiXCR, keeping a single row per CDR3 protein. The sample has about 780,000 distinct CDR3 sequences, approximately 18% seen once. The specimen comprised PBMCs from blood, sampled 5 to 6 days after vaccination. The receptor set was obtained from a man aged 45 to 65 who received an inactivated influenza vaccine.

CDR3 sequence: CASSPLPGTGSGEQFF. CDR3 in DNA: TGTGCCAGCTCACCACTTCCAGGGACAGGGAGTGGTGAGCAGTTCTTC. V usage is TRBV18 and J usage is TRBJ2-1; 9 bases fit TRBD1. The CDR3 consists of 16 residues. J lost 9 bases, V lost 1 base, and 10 bases had no gene match. The V gene's germline CDR1 is KGHSH and CDR2 LQKENI.

This rearrangement joins TRBV6-4 to TRBJ2-2; D possibly corresponds to TRBD2 (5 bases). The CDR3 is 14 amino acids. V lost 6 bases, J lost 6 bases, and 14 bases lay in between. Germline V CDR1 and CDR2: MRHNA, SNTAGT. The CDR3 is CASSRGPGPGELFF. In DNA form, the CDR3 reads TGTGCCAGCAGCCGGGGTCCTGGACCCGGGGAGCTGTTTTTT.

CDR3 amino acids: CASSASGRVSSYEQYF. Here the CDR3 DNA reads TGTGCCAGCAGCGCCAGCGGGAGAGTGAGCTCCTACGAGCAGTACTTC. The chain has TRBV9 and TRBJ2-7, with TRBD2 matching over 8 bases. Germline CDR1 reads SGDLS; CDR2 reads YYNGEE. The CDR3 totals 16 residues. With 3 bases clipped from V and 0 bases from J, the junction kept 8 bases outside the gene matches.

This clonotype was detected many times. The chain uses TRBV12-3 or TRBV12-4 and TRBJ1-2, with 7 positions matching TRBD1. With 6 bases clipped from V and 1 base from J, the junction kept 5 bases outside the gene matches. The CDR3 length is 14 residues. The CDR3 loop reads CASRKAGGNYGYTF. The CDR3 nucleotides read TGTGCCAGCAGAAAGGCAGGGGGTAACTATGGCTACACCTTC.

This chain connects TRBV27 to TRBJ1-4; D not resolved. This CDR3 spans 17 amino acids. Germline values: CDR1 MNHEY, CDR2 SMNVEV (reference sequence). Trimming left V 2 bases short and J 8 bases short, with 21 bases between. The CDR3 nucleotides are TGTGCCAGCAGTTTACTCCAGAGACCGCCCAGAGGGGAAAAACTGTTTTTT. Translation: CASSLLQRPPRGEKLFF.

The V gene is TRBV28, the J gene TRBJ2-5, with D possibly being TRBD1 (6 bases). The CDR3 covers 15 residues. From germline, CDR1 is MDHEN and CDR2 SYDVKM. Trimming left V 5 bases short and J 2 bases short, with 15 bases between. CDR3 region: CASSNLGRGQETQYF. DNA for the CDR3: TGTGCCAGCAGTAACCTAGGAAGGGGGCAAGAGACCCAGTACTTC.

The chain couples TRBV29-1 to TRBJ2-5; D ambiguous. The CDR3 is 11 residues long. Trimming cost V 4 bases and J 4 bases, with 7 bases left between them. Germline loops: CDR1 SQVTM, CDR2 ANQGSEA. The CDR3 nucleotides read TGCAGCGTTGTCAAGGGAGAGACCCAGTACTTC. Its translation: CSVVKGETQYF.

V usage is TRBV7-9 and J usage is TRBJ2-7, with D possibly being TRBD1 (6 bases). The CDR3 spans 13 residues. V was pared by 3 bases and J by 5 bases, with 11 bases between. The germline V gene encodes CDR1 SEHNR and CDR2 FQNEAQ (reference sequence). The CDR3 sequence is CASSFQGSDEQYF. The CDR3 region has the DNA TGTGCCAGCAGCTTTCAGGGGTCGGACGAGCAGTACTTC.

This clonotype has a count of ten or more. This chain uses TRBV12-3 or TRBV12-4 with TRBJ1-5; D possibly corresponds to TRBD1 (5 bases). Trimming cost V 5 bases and J 9 bases, with 17 bases left between them. This CDR3 is 14 amino acids long. The CDR3 DNA sequence: TGTGCCAGCAGTCGTACGACAGAAACCCGGCCCCAGCATTTT. This sequence encodes CASSRTTETRPQHF.

This clonotype was seen a handful of times. The rearrangement links TRBV20-1 to TRBJ2-5; D not certain. The germline gives CDR1 DFQATT, CDR2 SNEGSKA (reference sequence). This CDR3 spans 14 amino acids. The ends were cut back, 6 bases at V and 2 bases at J, with 16 bases in the middle. For the CDR3, the DNA is TGCAGTGCACACCACAAGGGCCCACAAGAGACCCAGTACTTC. It yields the protein CSAHHKGPQETQYF.